The 23 T cell receptor beta chains presented below share a single source sample, sequenced in a study of T cell responses to AZD1222 COVID-19 vaccine. Only in-frame clones appear in the TCRdb table, and some are missing; sequencing was by immunoSEQ multiplex PCR. The sample has over 100,000 clones, about 91% seen once; the top ten hold roughly a sixth. The sequenced sample was peripheral blood, obtained on day 0 of AZD1222 vaccination. The receptors stem from an adult in good health.

V is TRBV3-1 (or the pseudogene TRBV3-2) and J is TRBJ1-4; 8 bases are shared with TRBD1. Germline lookup yields CDR1 LGHDT and CDR2 YNNKEL (reference sequence). The V segment lost 1 base and the J segment 5 bases; nucleotides outside the gene matches: 0. This CDR3 is built from 14 residues. DNA of the CDR3: TGTGCCAGCAGCCAAGGACAGGGGAATGAAAAACTGTTTTTT. Translation gives CASSQGQGNEKLFF.

This clone was counted once. The chain carries TRBV7-6 and TRBJ1-4; D perhaps matches TRBD1 (6 bases). V was trimmed by 0 bases and J by 7 bases, leaving 15 bases between them. This CDR3 contains 16 residues. Germline CDR1 and CDR2: SGHVS and FNYEAQ. CDR3 amino acids: CASSLAHPGVGEKLFF. Here the CDR3 DNA reads TGTGCCAGCAGCTTAGCGCACCCAGGGGTTGGTGAAAAACTGTTTTTT.

This rearrangement joins TRBV21-1 to TRBJ2-1; the table's D call, TRBD2, was not checked against the DNA. TRBV21-1 is listed as a pseudogene. CDR3 length: 22 amino acids. CDR3 DNA: TGTGCCAGCAGCAATGAGAACCCGGGACTAGTGGGGCGCCTGAGCTCCTACAATGAGCAGTTCTTC. This encodes CASSNENPGLVGRLSSYNEQFF.

The chain couples TRBV10-3 to TRBJ1-2; weak D call: TRBD1 (6 bases). The CDR3 is 15 amino acids. Germline CDR1 ENHRY, CDR2 SYGVKD. V was pared by 0 bases and J by 5 bases, with 13 bases between. CDR3 nucleotides: TGTGCCATCAGTGAGTCCGCCAGGGGAGGGTATGGCTACACCTTC. Protein: CAISESARGGYGYTF.

The chain recombines TRBV19 with TRBJ1-4, with 9 bases that match TRBD1. CDR1 and CDR2 from the germline V gene are LNHDA and SQIVND (reference sequence). The CDR3 consists of 16 residues. V shed 9 bases, J shed 3 bases, and the junction held 11 bases outside the gene matches. Here the CDR3 reads CARLDRGRKANEKLFF. The CDR3 region has the DNA TGTGCCAGACTAGACAGGGGGAGGAAGGCTAATGAAAAACTGTTTTTT.

The chain carries TRBV9 and TRBJ1-4; D is unresolved. The CDR3 extends over 14 amino acids. Germline V gene lookup returns CDR1 SGDLS and CDR2 YYNGEE. Trimming cost V 1 base and J 7 bases, with 11 bases left between them. CDR3 bases: TGTGCCAGCAGCGTACGCGGTCTTGGTGAAAAACTGTTTTTT. Its translation: CASSVRGLGEKLFF. Drawing the rest from reference TRBV9 and TRBJ1-4, the complete variable domain is DSGVTQTPKHLITATGQRVTLRCSPRSGDLSVYWYQQSLDQGLQFLIQYYNGEERAKGNILERFSAQQFPDLHSELNLSSLELGDSALYFCASSVRGLGEKLFFGSGTQLSVL.

V and J are TRBV12-5 and TRBJ1-1; D perhaps matches TRBD1 (6 bases). The V and J ends lost 6 bases and 5 bases respectively, with 16 bases between them. Germline V gives CDR1 LGHNT, CDR2 FRNRAP. The CDR3 is made up of 14 amino acids. The CDR3 reads CASGRDRWRTEAFF. Written as DNA, the CDR3 is TGTGCTAGTGGCCGCGACAGGTGGCGAACTGAAGCTTTCTTT.

CDR3 in amino acids: CASSLVVENTEAFF. The CDR3 DNA sequence: TGCGCCAGCAGCTTGGTAGTAGAAAACACTGAAGCTTTCTTT. The chain links TRBV5-1 to TRBJ1-1, with D uncertain. Trimming pared 0 bases from V and 2 bases from J, leaving 8 bases between. Germline CDR1 is SGHRS and CDR2 is YFSETQ. The CDR3 sequence is 14 residues long.

The rearrangement joins TRBV4-2 to TRBJ2-7; D gene unclear. The CDR3 is 11 residues long. Trimming removed 0 bases from V and 6 bases from J, with 3 bases in between. Germline CDR1 LGHNA, CDR2 YNFKEQ. CDR3: CASSQELEQYF. The CDR3 region has the DNA TGTGCCAGCAGCCAAGAGCTCGAGCAGTACTTC.

This clone showed up just a few times. The chain is built from TRBV13 and TRBJ1-6; the D is unclear. Germline V gives CDR1 PRHDT, CDR2 FYEKMQ (reference sequence). The CDR3 totals 15 residues. V shed 1 base and J shed 9 bases, with 13 bases lying between them. The CDR3 nucleotides are TGTGCCAGCAGCTTAGTCAAGGGAGTAAGTTCACCCCTCCACTTT. Translating it yields CASSLVKGVSSPLHF.

This clone was seen a few times. The chain combines TRBV11-3 with TRBJ2-2; 9 positions agree with TRBD1. Germline values: CDR1 SGHNT, CDR2 YENEEA. The CDR3 totals 16 residues. Trimming cost V 9 bases and J 3 bases; bases outside gene matches: 11. CDR3 nucleotide sequence: TGTGCCAGTGGTGGGGACAGGGCGGGGGACACCGGGGAGCTGTTTTTT. It translates to CASGGDRAGDTGELFF.

The chain employs TRBV6-5 and TRBJ1-1; D is possibly TRBD1 (6 bases). The germline V gene has CDR1 MNHEY and CDR2 SVGAGI. V lost 7 bases to trimming and J lost 5 bases, with 17 bases between them. The CDR3 runs to 14 residues. The CDR3 loop reads CASMKQGLGTEAFF. DNA of the CDR3: TGTGCCAGCATGAAACAGGGTTTAGGAACTGAAGCTTTCTTT.

This clone was recorded once. The rearrangement joins TRBV12-3 or TRBV12-4 to TRBJ1-2; tentative D call: TRBD1 (6 bases). The CDR3 extends over 13 amino acids. V gave up 7 bases and J gave up 1 base, with 10 bases separating them. The CDR3 loop is CASKGQINYGYTF. The CDR3 region has the DNA TGTGCCAGCAAAGGACAGATTAACTATGGCTACACCTTC.

The chain joins TRBV5-8 to TRBJ2-7; D is perhaps TRBD1 (7 bases). The CDR3 is made up of 13 amino acids. The germline gives CDR1 SGHTS, CDR2 YDEGEE. Trimming cost V 3 bases and J 8 bases, with 15 bases left between them. The CDR3 here is CASSSTGRQKQYF. DNA for the CDR3: TGTGCCAGCAGCTCGACAGGGAGGCAGAAGCAGTACTTC.

The rearrangement joins TRBV6-2 or TRBV6-3 to TRBJ1-5; D is unresolved. This CDR3 is built from 16 residues. Trimming cost V 0 bases and J 0 bases, with 9 bases left between them. Germline CDR1 MNHEY, CDR2 SVGEGT. CDR3 bases: TGTGCCAGCAGTTACTCGGGCAGGAGTAGCAATCAGCCCCAGCATTTT. Translation gives CASSYSGRSSNQPQHF.

This rearrangement joins TRBV4-1 to TRBJ1-5; the D is unclear. Germline CDR1 MGHRA, CDR2 YSYEKL. V lost 1 base to trimming and J lost 2 bases, with 12 bases between them. This CDR3 is 16 amino acids long. The CDR3 loop reads CASSQGWGTGNQPQHF. DNA of the CDR3: TGCGCCAGCAGCCAAGGGTGGGGTACAGGCAATCAGCCCCAGCATTTT.

This chain uses TRBV30 with TRBJ1-3; 8 nucleotides match TRBD1. CDR1 is GTSNPN, CDR2 SVGIG, per germline (reference sequence). Trimming took 5 bases from V and 8 from J; bases not matched to a gene: 8. This CDR3 is built from 13 residues. As DNA, the CDR3 is TGTGCCTGGGGACAGGGAGTGGTGCACACCATATATTTT. Residues: CAWGQGVVHTIYF.

The chain employs TRBV10-2 and TRBJ1-2; weak D call: TRBD1 (5 bases). This CDR3 has 14 residues. Between the trimmed V and J ends, which lost 2 bases and 8 bases, there was a span of 15 bases. In germline, CDR1 is WSHSY, CDR2 SAAADI. In nucleotides, the CDR3 is TGCGCCAGCAGTGAGCCTGGACAAGCGTTAGGCTACACCTTC. Protein product: CASSEPGQALGYTF.

This clone was recorded once. The J gene is TRBJ2-3, the V gene TRBV5-8, with TRBD2 as a possible D gene (6 bases). This CDR3 contains 15 residues. The V end was cut by 4 bases, the J end by 1 base, with 13 bases between. From germline, CDR1 is SGHTS and CDR2 YDEGEE. CDR3 sequence: CASSQPGLRTDTQYF. Here the CDR3 DNA reads TGTGCCAGCAGCCAACCGGGACTTCGCACAGATACGCAGTATTTT.

The rearrangement uses TRBV19 and TRBJ1-1; D gene uncertain. V gave up 1 base and J gave up 10 bases, with 16 bases separating them. Germline CDR1 is LNHDA and CDR2 is SQIVND (reference sequence). The CDR3 runs 14 residues. The DNA of the CDR3 is TGTGCCAGTAGTATAGCGGACGGAGCTGTGGGAGCTTTCTTT. Its translation is CASSIADGAVGAFF.

The chain combines TRBV5-4 with TRBJ1-2, with D hard to call. The V gene's germline CDR1 is SGHNT and CDR2 YYREEE (reference sequence). V lost 4 bases, J lost 8 bases, and 12 bases lay in between. The CDR3 consists of 12 residues. CDR3 sequence reads: CASSRQLEGYTF. The CDR3 region has the DNA TGTGCCAGCAGCCGTCAATTGGAGGGCTACACCTTC.

The chain has TRBV6-5 and TRBJ2-7; D tentatively reads TRBD1 or TRBD2 (5 bases each). In germline, CDR1 is MNHEY, CDR2 SVGAGI. Trimming removed 5 bases from V and 7 bases from J, with 15 bases in between. CDR3 size: 13 residues. Here the CDR3 reads CASSRDETGEQYF. The CDR3 DNA reads TGTGCCAGCAGTAGGGACGAGACGGGGGAGCAGTACTTC.

The chain combines TRBV11-2 with TRBJ1-1, with D unresolved. Germline values: CDR1 SGHAT, CDR2 FQNNGV. Trimming took 6 bases from V and 5 from J, leaving 10 bases between them. The CDR3 is 12 amino acids. CDR3 nucleotides: TGTGCCAGCAGTCAAGGAGGTACTGAAGCTTTCTTT. It yields the protein CASSQGGTEAFF.